This TCR beta chain originates from a study of spatial heterogeneity in lung cancer. Regarding this clonotype: The missing conserved phenylalanine or tryptophan at the end of this CDR3 makes a read error likely. It is unclear where the CDR3 begins or ends on the DNA, so no DNA is shown, and the CDR3 is as TCRdb lists it.

Each CDR3 protein gets one entry after TCRdb re-called the 5' RACE reads with MiXCR. This sample yields 3,000 to 4,000 distinct CDR3 sequences, of which roughly 5% are seen a single time; roughly 15% belongs to the top ten. Time point of the sample: sample taken at primary tumor resection. In germline, CDR1 is DFQATT, CDR2 SNEGSKA (reference sequence). With termini counted, the CDR3 has 11 amino acids. J is TRBJ2-1 and V is TRBV20-1; no DNA check was done on the table's D call, TRBD1. This sample comprised normal lung tissue next to the tumor, obtained at surgery. This TCR was sampled from a male donor with early-stage non-small cell lung cancer. The CDR3 sequence: CSAQLGELQNL.